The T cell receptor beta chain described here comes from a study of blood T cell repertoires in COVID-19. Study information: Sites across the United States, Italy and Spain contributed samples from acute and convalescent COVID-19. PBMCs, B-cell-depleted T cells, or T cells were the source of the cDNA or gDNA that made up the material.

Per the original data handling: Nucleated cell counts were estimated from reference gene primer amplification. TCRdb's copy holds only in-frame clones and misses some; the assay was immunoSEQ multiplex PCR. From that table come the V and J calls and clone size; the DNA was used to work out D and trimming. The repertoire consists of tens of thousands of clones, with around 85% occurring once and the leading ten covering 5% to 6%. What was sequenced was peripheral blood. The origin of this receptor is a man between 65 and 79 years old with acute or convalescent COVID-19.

The DNA of the CDR3 is TGTGCCAGCAGTCCACAGGGGGACGGCAATCAGCCCCAGCATTTT. This codes for CASSPQGDGNQPQHF. This chain connects TRBV6-2 or TRBV6-3 to TRBJ1-5; 8 nucleotides align to TRBD1. The V gene end was trimmed by 5 bases and the J gene end by 2 bases; junction bases not matched to a gene: 5. CDR3 length equals 15 residues. The germline gives CDR1 MNHEY, CDR2 SVGEGT.